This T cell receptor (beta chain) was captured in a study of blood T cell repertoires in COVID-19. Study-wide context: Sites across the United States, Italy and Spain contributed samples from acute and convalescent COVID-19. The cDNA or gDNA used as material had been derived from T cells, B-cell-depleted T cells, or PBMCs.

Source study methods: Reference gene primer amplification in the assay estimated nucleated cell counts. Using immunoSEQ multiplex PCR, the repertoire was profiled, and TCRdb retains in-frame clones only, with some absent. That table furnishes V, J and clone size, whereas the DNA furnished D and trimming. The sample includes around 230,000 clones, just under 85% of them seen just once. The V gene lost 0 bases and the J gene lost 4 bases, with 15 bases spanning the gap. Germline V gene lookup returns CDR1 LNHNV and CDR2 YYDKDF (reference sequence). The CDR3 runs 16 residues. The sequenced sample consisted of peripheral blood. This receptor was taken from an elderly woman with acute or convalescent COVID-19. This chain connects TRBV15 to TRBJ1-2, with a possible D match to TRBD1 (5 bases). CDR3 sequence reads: CATSREGVGSLYGYTF. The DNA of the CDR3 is TGTGCCACCAGCAGAGAAGGGGTAGGCAGTCTCTATGGCTACACCTTC.